This entry is about one T cell receptor beta chain. This clone's antigen is unknown. Base quality data are lacking; no much larger clone is found one base away. Library creation used PCR. Instrument on record: Illumina HiSeq 2500. TCR libraries were prepared with molecular barcoding, using unique molecular identifiers to normalize TCRbeta repertoire quantification. The public reads were quality trimmed at Q25 with fastp and then assembled into clones with MiXCR by TCRdb, keeping productive beta chains. Here each entry gathers all rows of one CDR3 protein and keeps the most common genes and DNA. Recorded for this sample are around 600,000 distinct CDR3 sequences; around 23% of them occurred a single time. 13% to 15% of the sample is held by the ten biggest clonotypes. The sample belongs to a study of T-cell reconstitution after alpha-beta-depleted transplantation in children (dated by TCRdb to the mid-2010s). About the investigation overall: T-cell immune reconstitution after TCRalphabeta/CD19-depleted allogeneic hematopoietic cell transplantation in children was quantitatively tracked in the study by means of TCR repertoire profiling.

The treatment or condition label of this sample denotes: allogeneic hematopoietic cell transplantation with graft depleted of TCRalphabeta T cells and CD19 B cells. The transplant recipients were children given TCRalphabeta/CD19-depleted allogeneic hematopoietic cell grafts. Broader findings and caveats from the paper: The apparently early recovery of alphabetaT-cell counts about two months after transplant reportedly depended on only several hundred rapidly expanded clones that came from non-depleted graft cells. The frequencies of hyperexpanded clones fell over the following months, and after one year, T-cell counts and TCRbeta diversity were mostly attributed to newly produced T cells. In some patients, the high TCRbeta diversity seen at day 60 was put down to recipient T cells and intrathymic progenitors that had survived conditioning.

The germline V gene gives CDR1 as MDHEN and CDR2 as SYDVKM. Taken from cysteine to phenylalanine, the CDR3 has 12 residues. Only CDR3 DNA is held: 36 bases, read in frame from base 1. Here V drops 8 bases and J drops 7 bases, and the junction holds 1 base not matched to any gene. This clonotype originated in a boy in the first two years of life who had a stem cell transplant for acute myeloid leukemia, so the T cells may come from the graft donor. The sequencing used PBMCs, mostly from graft donor cells, collected 360 days after TCRalphabeta/CD19-depleted stem cell transplant. The rearranged segments are TRBV28 and TRBJ1-4; 10 nucleotides in the junction match TRBD1. The nucleotide sequence is TGTGCCAGCCGGACAGGGGGTGAAAAACTGTTTTTT. It codes for CASRTGGEKLFF.